This T cell receptor (beta chain) was captured by sequencing in a study of CD8+CD57+ T cells in acquired aplastic anemia. Points from the study as a whole: Patients were compared with controls for CD8+ Simpson's diversity, and no significant difference emerged.

CD8+CD57+ cell expansion, shown by flow cytometry, had occurred in the patients selected for sequencing. Remarks on this clonotype: Its matching antigen is unknown.

Genomic DNA acted as the template from which TCR beta VDJ combination and CDR3 sequence profiling were carried out. TCRdb used MiXCR to reprocess the reads, holding one entry per CDR3 protein. The table includes around 150,000 distinct CDR3 sequences, 70% to 80% detected once. This CDR3 has 14 amino acids. Per the germline V gene, CDR1 is LNHNV and CDR2 is YYDKDF (reference sequence). V was trimmed by 0 bases and J by 7 bases, leaving 13 bases between them. V is TRBV15 and J is TRBJ2-7; D perhaps matches TRBD2 (6 bases). The sequence derives from a human donor with aplastic anemia. The sample was sorted CD4+, CD8+, or CD8+CD57+ T cells (not recorded which) from PBMCs. The CDR3 bases are TGTGCCACCAGCAGAGATTGGAGGGCAGGGGAGCAGTACTTC. Protein sequence: CATSRDWRAGEQYF.